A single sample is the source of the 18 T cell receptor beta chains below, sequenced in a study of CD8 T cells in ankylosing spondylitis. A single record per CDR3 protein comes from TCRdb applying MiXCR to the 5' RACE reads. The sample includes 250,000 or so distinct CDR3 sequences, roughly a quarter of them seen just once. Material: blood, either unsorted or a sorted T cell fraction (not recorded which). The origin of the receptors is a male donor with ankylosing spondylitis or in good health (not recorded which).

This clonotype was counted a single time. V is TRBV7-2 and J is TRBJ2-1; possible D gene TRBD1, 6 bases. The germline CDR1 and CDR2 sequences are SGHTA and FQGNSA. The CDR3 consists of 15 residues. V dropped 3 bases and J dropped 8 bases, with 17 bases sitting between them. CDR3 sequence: CASSLVGHRGDEQFF. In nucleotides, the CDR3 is TGTGCCAGCAGCTTGGTGGGACACCGGGGCGATGAGCAGTTCTTC.

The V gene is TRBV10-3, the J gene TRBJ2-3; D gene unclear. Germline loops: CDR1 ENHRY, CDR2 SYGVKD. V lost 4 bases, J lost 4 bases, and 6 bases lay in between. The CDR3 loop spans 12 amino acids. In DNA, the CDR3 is TGTGCCATCAGTGCGCAGGCAGATACGCAGTATTTT. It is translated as CAISAQADTQYF.

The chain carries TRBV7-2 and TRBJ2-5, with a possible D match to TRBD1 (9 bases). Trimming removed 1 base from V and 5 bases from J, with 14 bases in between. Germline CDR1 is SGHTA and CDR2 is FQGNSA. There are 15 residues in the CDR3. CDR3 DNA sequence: TGTGCCAGCAGCTTAGTAGCGGGGACAGGGGAGACCCAGTACTTC. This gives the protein CASSLVAGTGETQYF.

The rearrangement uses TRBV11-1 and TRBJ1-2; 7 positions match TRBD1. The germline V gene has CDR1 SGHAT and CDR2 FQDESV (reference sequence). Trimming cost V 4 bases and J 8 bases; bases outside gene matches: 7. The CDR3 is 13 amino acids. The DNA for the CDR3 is TGTGCCAGCAGCTCTCGACAGGGCGGGGGCTACACCTTC. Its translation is CASSSRQGGGYTF. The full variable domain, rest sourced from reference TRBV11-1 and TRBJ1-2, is EAEVAQSPRYKITEKSQAVAFWCDPISGHATLYWYRQILGQGPELLVQFQDESVVDDSQLPKDRFSAERLKGVDSTLKIQPAELGDSAMYLCASSSRQGGGYTFGSGTRLTVV.

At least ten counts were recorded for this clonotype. CDR3: CAGQTDVNTEAFF. Here the CDR3 DNA reads TGTGCCGGCCAGACAGACGTAAACACTGAAGCTTTCTTT. V usage is TRBV2 and J usage is TRBJ1-1; possibly TRBD1 for D (5 bases). The V and J ends lost 11 bases and 2 bases respectively, with 15 bases between them. The CDR3 has 13 amino acids. Germline lookup yields CDR1 SNHLY and CDR2 FYNNEI.

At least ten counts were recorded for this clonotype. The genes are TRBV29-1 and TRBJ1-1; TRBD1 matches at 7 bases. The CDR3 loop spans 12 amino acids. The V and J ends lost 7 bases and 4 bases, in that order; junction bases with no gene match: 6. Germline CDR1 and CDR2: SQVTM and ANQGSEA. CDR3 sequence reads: CSELQGRTEAFF. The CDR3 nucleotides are TGCAGCGAACTACAGGGGCGCACTGAAGCTTTCTTT.

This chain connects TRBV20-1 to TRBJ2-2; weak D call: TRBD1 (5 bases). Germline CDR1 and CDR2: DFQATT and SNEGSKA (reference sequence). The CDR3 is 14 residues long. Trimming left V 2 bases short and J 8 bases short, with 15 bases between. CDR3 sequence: CSARQGTSGGELFF. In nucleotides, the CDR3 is TGCAGTGCTAGACAGGGTACCTCCGGGGGGGAGCTGTTTTTT.

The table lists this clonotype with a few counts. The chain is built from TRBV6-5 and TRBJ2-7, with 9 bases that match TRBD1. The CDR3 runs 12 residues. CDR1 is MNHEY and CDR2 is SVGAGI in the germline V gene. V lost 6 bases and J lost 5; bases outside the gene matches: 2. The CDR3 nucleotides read TGTGCCAGCAGACAGGGGGCCGACGAGCAGTACTTC. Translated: CASRQGADEQYF.

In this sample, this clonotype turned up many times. CDR3 residues: CSVEDSLGTKLFF. In DNA form, the CDR3 reads TGCAGCGTTGAAGATTCTCTGGGGACAAAACTGTTTTTT. This rearrangement joins TRBV29-1 to TRBJ1-4; D is possibly TRBD1 (5 bases). CDR1 and CDR2 from the germline V gene are SQVTM and ANQGSEA. Trimming took 0 bases from V and 10 from J, leaving 12 bases between them. This CDR3 comprises 13 residues.

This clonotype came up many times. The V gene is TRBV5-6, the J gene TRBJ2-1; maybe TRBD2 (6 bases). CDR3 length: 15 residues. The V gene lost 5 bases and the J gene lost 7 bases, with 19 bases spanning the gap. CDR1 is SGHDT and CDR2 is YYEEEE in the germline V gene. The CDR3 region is CASRQRGRTTNEQFF. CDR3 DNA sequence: TGTGCCAGCAGACAACGGGGGAGGACGACGAATGAGCAGTTCTTC.

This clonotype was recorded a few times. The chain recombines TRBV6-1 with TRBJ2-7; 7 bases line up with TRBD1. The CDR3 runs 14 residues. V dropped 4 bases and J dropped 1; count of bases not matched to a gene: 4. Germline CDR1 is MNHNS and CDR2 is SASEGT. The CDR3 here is CASSGGTASYEQYF. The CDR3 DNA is TGTGCCAGCAGTGGGGGGACAGCTTCCTACGAGCAGTACTTC.

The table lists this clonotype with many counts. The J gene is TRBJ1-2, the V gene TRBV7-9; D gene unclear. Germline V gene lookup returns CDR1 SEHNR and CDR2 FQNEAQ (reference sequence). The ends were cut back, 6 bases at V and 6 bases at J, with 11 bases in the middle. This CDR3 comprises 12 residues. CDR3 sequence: CASSFSGDGYTF. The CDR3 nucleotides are TGTGCCAGCAGTTTTAGCGGGGATGGCTACACCTTC.

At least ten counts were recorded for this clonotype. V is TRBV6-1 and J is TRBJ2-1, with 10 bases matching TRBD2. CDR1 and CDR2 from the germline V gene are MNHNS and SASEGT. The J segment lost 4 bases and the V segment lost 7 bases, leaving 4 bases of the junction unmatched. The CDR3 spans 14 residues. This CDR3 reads CASKLAGRYNEQFF. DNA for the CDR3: TGTGCCAGCAAACTAGCGGGGAGGTACAATGAGCAGTTCTTC.

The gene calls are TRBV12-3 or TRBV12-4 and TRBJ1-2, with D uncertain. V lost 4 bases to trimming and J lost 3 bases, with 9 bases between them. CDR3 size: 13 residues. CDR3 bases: TGTGCCAGCAGTTCCTCGCTGTACTATGGCTACACCTTC. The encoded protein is CASSSSLYYGYTF.

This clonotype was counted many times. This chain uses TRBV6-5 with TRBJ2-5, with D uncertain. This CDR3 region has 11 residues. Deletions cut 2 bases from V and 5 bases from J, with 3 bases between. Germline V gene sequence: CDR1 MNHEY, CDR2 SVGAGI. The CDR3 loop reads CASSYDETQYF. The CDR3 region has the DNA TGTGCCAGCAGTTACGATGAGACCCAGTACTTC.

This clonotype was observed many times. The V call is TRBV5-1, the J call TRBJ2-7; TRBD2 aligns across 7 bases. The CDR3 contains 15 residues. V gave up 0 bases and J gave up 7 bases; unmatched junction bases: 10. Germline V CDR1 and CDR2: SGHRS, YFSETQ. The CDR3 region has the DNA TGCGCCAGCAGCTTGGACGGGACTACCACTCGTGAGCAGTACTTC. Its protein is CASSLDGTTTREQYF.

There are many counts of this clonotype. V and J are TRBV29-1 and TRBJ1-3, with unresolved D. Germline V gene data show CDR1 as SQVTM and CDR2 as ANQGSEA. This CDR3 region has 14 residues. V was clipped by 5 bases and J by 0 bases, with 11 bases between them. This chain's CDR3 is CSVSSMFSGNTIYF. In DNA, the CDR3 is TGCAGCGTTAGCAGCATGTTCTCTGGAAACACCATATATTTT.

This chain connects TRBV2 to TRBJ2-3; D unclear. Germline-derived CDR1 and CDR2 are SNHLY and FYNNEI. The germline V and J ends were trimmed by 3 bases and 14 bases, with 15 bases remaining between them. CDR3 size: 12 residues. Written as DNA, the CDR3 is TGTGCCAGCAGTGATGTTGGGGTCCGCCGGTATTTT. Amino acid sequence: CASSDVGVRRYF.